This paragraph reports one T cell receptor beta chain. The data originate from a study of blood T cell repertoires in COVID-19. As for the study in general: Sites in the United States, Italy and Spain provided acute and convalescent COVID-19 samples.

Germline lookup yields CDR1 MNHEY and CDR2 SVGEGT. With V trimmed by 5 bases and J by 2 bases, 6 bases remained unmatched. The CDR3 has 15 residues. Method: immunoSEQ multiplex PCR; TCRdb's copy keeps in-frame clones and lacks some. The sample consists of some 140,000 clones, more than 65% of them appearing once. The chain links TRBV6-2 or TRBV6-3 to TRBJ1-5; 7 nucleotides line up with TRBD1. The source of this sequence is a man older than 75 with acute or convalescent COVID-19. Sample: peripheral blood. In nucleotides, the CDR3 is TGTGCCAGCAGTCCCACAGGGGTCGGCAATCAGCCCCAGCATTTT. Protein sequence: CASSPTGVGNQPQHF.